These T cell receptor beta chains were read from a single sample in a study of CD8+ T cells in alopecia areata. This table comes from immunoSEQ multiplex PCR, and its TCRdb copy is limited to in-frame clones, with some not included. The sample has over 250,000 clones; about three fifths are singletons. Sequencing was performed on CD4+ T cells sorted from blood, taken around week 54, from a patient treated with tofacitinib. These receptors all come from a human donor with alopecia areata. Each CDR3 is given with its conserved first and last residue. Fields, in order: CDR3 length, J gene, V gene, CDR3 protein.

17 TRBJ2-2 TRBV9 CASSKTTQGAKTGELFF
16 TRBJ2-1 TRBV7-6 CASSSPLARYHNEQFF
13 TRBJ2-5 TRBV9 CASSGPSQGTQYF
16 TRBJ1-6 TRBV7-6 CASSLGLSSYNSPLHF
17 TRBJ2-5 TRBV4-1 CASSQGSGGLIQETQYF
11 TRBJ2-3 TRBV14 CASSPWDTQYF
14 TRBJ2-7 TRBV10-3 CAISVTGTPTEQYF
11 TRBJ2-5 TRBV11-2 CASSLEETQYF
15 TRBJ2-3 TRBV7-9 CASSYGTIVADTQYF
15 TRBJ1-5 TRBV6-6 CASSYTQGLNQPQHF
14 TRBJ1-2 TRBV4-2 CASSQVGGGPGYTF
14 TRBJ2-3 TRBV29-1 CSALGGSSTDTQYF
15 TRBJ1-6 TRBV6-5 CASSYSIPGGSPLHF
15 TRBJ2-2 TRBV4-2 CASSQVVMGTGELFF
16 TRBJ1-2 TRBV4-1 CASSQGLAGPNYGYTF
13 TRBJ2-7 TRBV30 CAWRYGTSYEQYF
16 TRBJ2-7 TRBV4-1 CASSPLLGRTTYEQYF
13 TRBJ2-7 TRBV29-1 CSVYGRNSYEQYF
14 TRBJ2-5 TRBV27 CASSSLRIQETQYF
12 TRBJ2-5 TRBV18 CASSPLSETQYF
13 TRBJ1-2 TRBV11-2 CASSSGQGYGYTF
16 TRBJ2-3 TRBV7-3 CASSPGLAGVTDTQYF
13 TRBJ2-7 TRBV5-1 CASSLAGSYEQYF
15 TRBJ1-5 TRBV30 CAWSTKGGLNQPQHF
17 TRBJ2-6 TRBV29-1 CSVGTSGGSSGANVLTF
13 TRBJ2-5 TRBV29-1 CSVEVWGEETQYF
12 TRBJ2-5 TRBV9 CASSVVGETQYF
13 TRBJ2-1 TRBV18 CASSGGPFNEQFF
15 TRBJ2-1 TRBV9 CASSVSGGSYNEQFF
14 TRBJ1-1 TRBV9 CASSPHGGSAEAFF
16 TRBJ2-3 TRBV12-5 CASGRISGGRPDTQYF
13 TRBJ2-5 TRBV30 CAWRRTGEETQYF
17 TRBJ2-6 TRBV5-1 CASSTGTGSSGANVLTF
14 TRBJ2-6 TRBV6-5 CASTGGGGANVLTF
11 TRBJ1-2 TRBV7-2 CASSSGAGYTF
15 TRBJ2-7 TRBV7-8 CASTVMGQGPHEQYF
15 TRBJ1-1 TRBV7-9 CASSSMTGRNTEAFF
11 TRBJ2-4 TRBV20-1 CSASSGSIQYF
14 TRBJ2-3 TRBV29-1 CSVEGGRGTDTQYF
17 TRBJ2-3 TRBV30 CAWSVGTGDTSTDTQYF
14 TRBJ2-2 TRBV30 CAWKGDVNTGELFF
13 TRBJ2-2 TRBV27 CASRGAASGELFF
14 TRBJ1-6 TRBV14 CASSHTGGIRPLHF
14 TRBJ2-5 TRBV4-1 CASSRSGNQETQYF
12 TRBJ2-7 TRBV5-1 CASRGTGYEQYF
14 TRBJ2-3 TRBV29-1 CSVEGGKGTDTQYF
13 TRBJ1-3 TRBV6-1 CATRGSNGNTIYF
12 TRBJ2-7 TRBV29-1 CSVGRIGDEQYF
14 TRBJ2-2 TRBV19 CASTGTSSTGELFF
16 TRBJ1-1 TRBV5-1 CASSQARTGLNTEAFF
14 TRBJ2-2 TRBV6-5 CASSRTGNTGELFF